This entry lists 30 T cell receptor beta chains sequenced from one sample in a study of regulatory T cells in long-lasting Graves disease. Stated time point: persistent/refractory GD, antithyroid drugs over 5 years with positive TRAb. PBMC RNA served as the TCR library source. Both iRepertoire HTBI primers and Arm-PCR of CDR3 regions were used to build the TCR beta libraries. One entry per CDR3 protein results from TCRdb running MiXCR on the multiplex PCR reads. This table has 350,000 to 500,000 distinct CDR3 sequences, 21% appearing once. The sample in question was peripheral blood mononuclear cells (PBMCs), obtained when the disease was refractory, from a patient treated with antithyroid drugs. The receptors come from a female donor with Graves disease.

There are many counts of this clonotype. This sequence joins TRBV6-1 and TRBJ1-1, with D possibly TRBD1 on 6 matching bases. The germline V gene has CDR1 MNHNS and CDR2 SASEGT. The V end was cut by 3 bases, the J end by 5 bases, with 13 bases between. The CDR3 is 14 amino acids. In DNA form, the CDR3 reads TGTGCCAGCAGTGATTTTACAGGGCAAACTGAAGCTTTCTTT. Protein: CASSDFTGQTEAFF.

The sample holds many counts of this clonotype. V usage is TRBV6-5 and J usage is TRBJ2-7, with 8 positions matching TRBD1. This CDR3 has 17 residues. CDR1 is MNHEY and CDR2 is SVGAGI in the germline V gene. The J segment lost 2 bases and the V segment lost 2 bases, leaving 11 bases of the junction unmatched. Here the CDR3 reads CASSYGGTGIRTYEQYF. For the CDR3, the DNA is TGTGCCAGCAGTTACGGAGGGACAGGCATACGGACCTACGAGCAGTACTTC.

This clonotype occurred a few times. The chain employs TRBV20-1 and TRBJ2-2; possible D gene TRBD2, 6 bases. This CDR3 comprises 13 residues. With 6 bases removed from V and 4 bases from J, the gap between germline ends came to 12 bases. CDR1 DFQATT and CDR2 SNEGSKA come from the germline V gene (reference sequence). The CDR3 DNA is TGCAGTGCGAAGATCGGGGGCACCGGGGAGCTGTTTTTT. Protein product: CSAKIGGTGELFF.

The DNA of the CDR3 is TGTGCCAGCAGTGACTTCCAGGCCAGCTCCTACACCTTC. It codes for CASSDFQASSYTF. The chain employs TRBV15 and TRBJ1-2; D gene unclear. Germline CDR1 is LNHNV and CDR2 is YYDKDF (reference sequence). V lost 10 bases, J lost 10 bases, and 22 bases lay in between. This CDR3 is built from 13 residues. The full variable domain, completed using reference TRBV15 and TRBJ1-2, is DAMVIQNPRYQVTQFGKPVTLSCSQTLNHNVMYWYQQKSSQAPKLLFHYYDKDFNNEADTPDNFQSRRPNTSFCFLDIRSPGLGDTAMYLCASSDFQASSYTFGSGTRLTVV.

This clonotype was observed many times. The J gene is TRBJ2-2, the V gene TRBV28, with D uncertain. Germline V gene sequence: CDR1 MDHEN, CDR2 SYDVKM. The V gene lost 6 bases and the J gene lost 6 bases, with 8 bases spanning the gap. The CDR3 runs 12 residues. CDR3 protein: CASRVQAGELFF. In nucleotides, the CDR3 is TGTGCCAGCAGGGTCCAGGCCGGGGAGCTGTTTTTT. Together with reference TRBV28 and TRBJ2-2, the CDR3 gives the full variable domain: DVKVTQSSRYLVKRTGEKVFLECVQDMDHENMFWYRQDPGLGLRLIYFSYDVKMKEKGDIPEGYSVSREKKERFSLILESASTNQTSMYLCASRVQAGELFFGEGSRLTVL.

A few counts support this clonotype. CDR3 sequence: CSVSVATENYGYTF. The CDR3 nucleotides are TGCAGCGTCTCTGTAGCCACAGAGAACTATGGCTACACCTTC. V usage is TRBV29-1 and J usage is TRBJ1-2, with D unresolved. The CDR3 totals 14 residues. Between the trimmed V and J ends, which lost 6 bases and 2 bases, there was a span of 16 bases. The germline V gene encodes CDR1 SQVTM and CDR2 ANQGSEA.

The chain links TRBV4-1 to TRBJ2-7, with TRBD1 identical over 9 bases. V was pared by 0 bases and J by 4 bases, with 13 bases of the junction left unmatched. The germline CDR1 and CDR2 sequences are MGHRA and YSYEKL. CDR3 length equals 18 residues. This CDR3 is CASSQDPPGTGFWYEQYF. The DNA for the CDR3 is TGCGCCAGCAGCCAAGACCCTCCCGGGACAGGGTTTTGGTACGAGCAGTACTTC.

This clonotype appeared many times. The gene calls are TRBV12-3 or TRBV12-4 and TRBJ1-1; TRBD1 might be the D (5 bases). This CDR3 region has 13 residues. Trimming took 9 bases from V and 4 from J, leaving 15 bases between them. The CDR3 here is CASTRGESTEAFF. The CDR3 nucleotides are TGTGCCAGTACCAGAGGGGAATCCACTGAAGCTTTCTTT.

This clonotype was observed many times. V and J are TRBV30 and TRBJ2-3; no firm D call. From germline, CDR1 is GTSNPN and CDR2 SVGIG (reference sequence). Trimming removed 2 bases from V and 0 bases from J, with 9 bases in between. This CDR3 is built from 14 residues. In DNA, the CDR3 is TGTGCCTGGAGTATCGGGTACAGCACAGATACGCAGTATTTT. It is translated as CAWSIGYSTDTQYF. Full variable domain (remainder filled in from reference TRBV30 and TRBJ2-3): SQTIHQWPATLVQPVGSPLSLECTVEGTSNPNLYWYRQAAGRGLQLLFYSVGIGQISSEVPQNLSASRPQDRQFILSSKKLLLSDSGFYLCAWSIGYSTDTQYFGPGTRLTVL.

The chain recombines TRBV20-1 with TRBJ2-7; perhaps D is TRBD1 or TRBD2 (5 bases each). Germline V CDR1 and CDR2: DFQATT, SNEGSKA (reference sequence). CDR3 length equals 14 residues. V lost 7 bases, J lost 2 bases, and 18 bases lay in between. The CDR3 sequence is CSVGRRGDTYEQYF. CDR3 in DNA: TGCAGTGTGGGGCGTCGGGGAGACACCTACGAGCAGTACTTC.

This clonotype appeared a few times. The CDR3 nucleotides are TGTGCCAGCAGCGTGTTAGGGAACACCGGGGAGCTGTTTTTT. Amino acids: CASSVLGNTGELFF. The chain has TRBV9 and TRBJ2-2; D uncertain. This CDR3 contains 14 residues. Per the germline V gene, CDR1 is SGDLS and CDR2 is YYNGEE. V lost 2 bases, J lost 1 base, and 6 bases lay in between.

The sample holds many counts of this clonotype. J is TRBJ2-4 and V is TRBV3-1; TRBD2 aligns across 7 bases. The CDR3 contains 15 residues. V shed 5 bases, J shed 2 bases, and the junction held 6 bases outside the gene matches. Germline CDR1 and CDR2: LGHDT and YNNKEL (reference sequence). This CDR3 reads CASSYERGPKNIQYF. For the CDR3, the DNA is TGTGCCAGCAGCTACGAGCGGGGTCCCAAAAACATTCAGTACTTC.

This clonotype has a count of ten or more. V and J are TRBV6-1 and TRBJ2-2; D is unclear. V was clipped by 5 bases and J by 5 bases, with 12 bases between them. CDR3 length: 14 amino acids. Germline-derived CDR1 and CDR2 are MNHNS and SASEGT. CDR3 residues: CASSPSRVTGELFF. The CDR3 region has the DNA TGTGCCAGCAGTCCGTCACGGGTAACCGGGGAGCTGTTTTTT.

This clonotype was counted ten times or more. CDR3 protein: CASSFETGLYEQYF. As DNA, the CDR3 is TGTGCCAGCAGTTTTGAGACAGGATTATACGAGCAGTACTTC. The chain recombines TRBV28 with TRBJ2-7; a weak D match, TRBD1 (6 bases). The germline V gene has CDR1 MDHEN and CDR2 SYDVKM. This CDR3 has 14 residues. V was shortened by 3 bases and J by 4 bases, with 13 bases between the two germline ends. Full variable domain (outside the CDR3, taken from reference TRBV28 and TRBJ2-7): DVKVTQSSRYLVKRTGEKVFLECVQDMDHENMFWYRQDPGLGLRLIYFSYDVKMKEKGDIPEGYSVSREKKERFSLILESASTNQTSMYLCASSFETGLYEQYFGPGTRLTVT.

This clonotype was recorded at least ten times. The rearrangement uses TRBV30 and TRBJ2-7; D may be TRBD1 (5 bases). CDR3 length: 15 amino acids. The ends were cut back, 0 bases at V and 7 bases at J, with 19 bases in the middle. CDR1 is GTSNPN, CDR2 SVGIG, per germline (reference sequence). Here the CDR3 DNA reads TGTGCCTGGAGTGTAGGGGCTAGAGTCCCCCTGGAGCAGTACTTC. Protein sequence: CAWSVGARVPLEQYF.

This clonotype was recorded many times. V gene TRBV28 combines with J gene TRBJ2-7; 13 bases match TRBD2. V shed 6 bases, J shed 2 bases, and the junction held 4 bases outside the gene matches. The CDR3 is 15 amino acids. The germline gives CDR1 MDHEN, CDR2 SYDVKM. The CDR3, as DNA: TGTGCCAGCAGAATCGGGACTAGCGGGACCTACGAGCAGTACTTC. Protein product: CASRIGTSGTYEQYF.

This rearrangement joins TRBV18 to TRBJ2-7; D uncertain. Trimming cost V 1 base and J 2 bases, with 9 bases left between them. The CDR3 loop spans 14 amino acids. CDR1 is KGHSH and CDR2 is LQKENI in the germline V gene. The CDR3 spells CASSPRSDPYEQYF. CDR3 bases: TGTGCCAGCTCACCACGGTCAGATCCCTACGAGCAGTACTTC. Filled out from reference TRBV18 and TRBJ2-7, the complete variable domain reads NAGVMQNPRHLVRRRGQEARLRCSPMKGHSHVYWYRQLPEEGLKFMVYLQKENIIDESGMPKERFSAEFPKEGPSILRIQQVVRGDSAAYFCASSPRSDPYEQYFGPGTRLTVT.

The CDR3 loop reads CSIKGLDGYTF. The CDR3 coding sequence is TGCAGTATAAAGGGCTTGGATGGCTACACCTTC. The chain recombines TRBV20-1 with TRBJ1-2; D is undetermined. Trimming took 8 bases from V and 6 from J, leaving 13 bases between them. The CDR3 runs 11 residues. Germline V CDR1 and CDR2: DFQATT, SNEGSKA (reference sequence).

This clonotype has a count of ten or more. The chain carries TRBV2 and TRBJ2-5; 7 nucleotides match TRBD2. Matching the DNA end better, TRBJ2-1 makes the J call doubtful. This CDR3 region has 14 residues. Germline loops: CDR1 SNHLY, CDR2 FYNNEI. This CDR3 reads CASSELGGDNEQFF. CDR3 sequence (DNA): TGTGCCAGCAGTGAATTGGGAGGGGACAATGAGCAGTTCTTC.

This clonotype was detected ten times or more. J is TRBJ2-5 and V is TRBV20-1, with 7 bases that match TRBD1. The germline gives CDR1 DFQATT, CDR2 SNEGSKA (reference sequence). The CDR3 contains 14 residues. J was trimmed by 1 base and V by 3 bases; bases with no gene match: 5. The CDR3 loop is CSARSPGGQETQYF. In DNA form, the CDR3 reads TGCAGTGCTAGGAGCCCAGGGGGCCAAGAGACCCAGTACTTC.

Concerning this clonotype itself: This may arise from a read error, as a much more abundant clone is one base away. The rearrangement uses TRBV6-2 or TRBV6-3 and TRBJ2-5; 10 nucleotides align to TRBD1. The germline V gene has CDR1 MNHEY and CDR2 SVGEGT. This CDR3 is built from 13 residues. The CDR3 here is CAGRDRGLQTQYF. CDR3 bases: TGTGCCGGCAGGGACAGGGGTTTACAGACCCAGTACTTC.

DNA of the CDR3: TGTGCCAGCAGCTTAGAGGGTATCTACAATGAGCAGTTCTTC. This encodes CASSLEGIYNEQFF. This sequence joins TRBV11-2 and TRBJ2-1, with D hard to call. V lost 0 bases to trimming and J lost 3 bases, with 6 bases between them. Germline loops: CDR1 SGHAT, CDR2 FQNNGV. This CDR3 is built from 14 residues.

This clonotype was observed a few times. The chain has TRBV12-3 or TRBV12-4 and TRBJ2-2; D is ambiguous. The CDR3 has 15 residues. With 3 bases removed from V and 1 base from J, the gap between germline ends came to 9 bases. The CDR3 spells CASSFFGENTGELFF. DNA of the CDR3: TGTGCCAGCAGTTTCTTTGGGGAGAACACCGGGGAGCTGTTTTTT.

This clonotype has a count of ten or more. Germline is not matched at one junction end, which may reflect a read error. DNA of the CDR3: TGTGCCAGCACTTTACAGGGGGGCAACGACGAGCAGTACTTC. Translating gives CASTLQGGNDEQYF. V usage is TRBV12-3 or TRBV12-4 and J usage is TRBJ2-7; 8 bases are shared with TRBD1. The CDR3 contains 14 residues.

This clonotype was counted many times. J is TRBJ2-5 and V is TRBV20-1; unclear D gene. Trimming took off 1 base at V and 2 bases at J, with 20 bases between the two ends. The V gene's germline CDR1 is DFQATT and CDR2 SNEGSKA (reference sequence). The CDR3 is 17 amino acids. The CDR3 loop is CSARARFSWSVQETQYF. The CDR3 bases are TGCAGTGCTAGAGCTCGGTTCTCTTGGAGTGTACAAGAGACCCAGTACTTC.

This chain uses TRBV4-1 with TRBJ2-7; 10 bases are a match to TRBD2. V shed 3 bases, J shed 4 bases, and the junction held 9 bases outside the gene matches. Germline V gene data show CDR1 as MGHRA and CDR2 as YSYEKL. This CDR3 contains 16 residues. CDR3 residues: CASSQYSSGSLYEQYF. CDR3 coding DNA: TGCGCCAGCAGCCAGTACTCTAGCGGGAGTCTTTACGAGCAGTACTTC.

J is TRBJ2-3 and V is TRBV20-1; D is tentatively TRBD1 or TRBD2 (5 bases each). The CDR3 extends over 12 amino acids. V gave up 0 bases and J gave up 6 bases, with 7 bases separating them. Per the germline V gene, CDR1 is DFQATT and CDR2 is SNEGSKA (reference sequence). CDR3 sequence (DNA): TGCAGTGCTAGAGATCGGGACGATACGCAGTATTTT. Amino acid sequence: CSARDRDDTQYF.

The V and J genes are TRBV9 and TRBJ2-7; a possible D gene is TRBD2 (6 bases). Germline CDR1 is SGDLS and CDR2 is YYNGEE. There are 16 residues in the CDR3. V lost 0 bases to trimming and J lost 0 bases, with 13 bases between them. CDR3 nucleotides: TGTGCCAGCAGCGTAGACGGGGGATCGAGCTCCTACGAGCAGTACTTC. Its protein is CASSVDGGSSSYEQYF.

A remark on this clonotype: Given a much more abundant clone one base away, this may be a read error. The chain is built from TRBV11-2 and TRBJ2-7, with D possibly TRBD1 on 6 matching bases. Germline V CDR1 and CDR2: SGHAT, FQNNGV. The CDR3 has 15 amino acids. The CDR3 sequence is CASSLNRVGSYEQHF. DNA of the CDR3: TGTGCCAGCAGCCTCAACAGGGTCGGCTCCTACGAGCAGCACTTC.

This clonotype was seen more than once but under ten times. The chain combines TRBV4-1 with TRBJ2-7; maybe TRBD2 (6 bases). CDR1 and CDR2 from the germline V gene are MGHRA and YSYEKL. The CDR3 covers 15 residues. Trimming took off 4 bases at V and 7 bases at J, with 20 bases between the two ends. The CDR3 sequence: CASSPPGLPLGEQYF. As DNA, the CDR3 is TGCGCCAGCAGCCCACCGGGACTCCCATTGGGGGAGCAGTACTTC.